The sequence of this TCR beta chain was determined in a study of cytomegalovirus exposure and HLA in healthy donors. Assay used: immunoSEQ multiplex PCR; TCRdb lists only in-frame clones, some missing. Seen here are roughly 180,000 clones, 84% observed once, and the top ten hold more than 6.5%. The donors were members of the roughly 130-subject validation cohort (separate from the roughly 680-subject first cohort). Concerning this clone: The target antigen is unknown.

General study points: Reports credit the classifier with highly specific, highly sensitive diagnosis of cytomegalovirus status.

Germline lookup yields CDR1 SEHNR and CDR2 FQNEAQ (reference sequence). The CDR3 spans 12 residues. J gave up 15 bases and V 5 bases, and 9 bases lay outside the gene matches. Sequencing was done on a sample of PBMCs. V usage is TRBV7-9 and J usage is TRBJ2-1, with 8 positions matching TRBD1. The sequence was obtained from a man aged 18 to 29 in good health and CMV-seropositive. CDR3 sequence reads: CASSTGTGRGFF. DNA of the CDR3: TGTGCCAGCAGCACCGGGACAGGCCGAGGGTTCTTC.